The clone carrying this TCR beta chain was detected only once. This specimen comes from a study of blood T cell repertoires in COVID-19. Turning to the study itself: PBMCs, B-cell-depleted T cells, or T cells provided the cDNA or gDNA that made up the material.

TCRdb keeps only in-frame clones here, not all; method: immunoSEQ multiplex PCR. The data show a few hundred thousand clones, about 87% seen once. Trimming at V came to 11 bases and at J to 4 bases, leaving 14 bases not matched to a gene. The CDR3 consists of 15 residues. The V gene's germline CDR1 is SEHNR and CDR2 FQNEAQ (reference sequence). Living in under 30 US areas, the participants were between 18 and 89 years of age. Cohort assignment relied on participant-reported clinical history. The sample was PBMCs or T cells enriched from blood (not recorded which). The chain carries TRBV7-9 and TRBJ2-3; 8 nucleotides agree with TRBD1. This clonotype was obtained from a woman aged 45-65 years who had recovered from COVID-19. CDR3 DNA sequence: TGTGCCGTTTTCCCGGGACAGGAATTCGCAGATACGCAGTATTTT. Encoded protein: CAVFPGQEFADTQYF.